The rows below give T cell receptor beta chains drawn from one sample of a study of cytomegalovirus exposure and HLA in healthy donors. Method: immunoSEQ multiplex PCR; TCRdb's copy keeps in-frame clones and lacks some. The table includes some 240,000 clones, around nine tenths detected once. Material: PBMCs. The origin of the receptors is a woman aged 18-29 years in good health and CMV-seropositive. Each CDR3 is given with its conserved first and last residue. The order of the fields is J gene, clone size, D gene, V gene, CDR3 DNA, CDR3 protein. D genes are given only for firm matches. Some rows have no size entry. The others give once, few or many, or a class for an expanded clone.

TRBJ1-4 | . | . | TRBV6-5 | TGTGCCAGCAGTTACGCGGGGTATGGGACTAATGAAAAACTGTTTTTT | CASSYAGYGTNEKLFF
TRBJ2-7 | . | . | TRBV15 | TGTGCCACCAGCAGAGTTTTGGGCGGGCTCTCCTACGAGCAGTACTTC | CATSRVLGGLSYEQYF
TRBJ1-2 | . | . | TRBV2 | TGTGCCAGCAGGGAGAATGGCTACACCTTC | CASRENGYTF
TRBJ1-5 | . | . | TRBV9 | TGTGCCAGCAGCGTAGACCTAGGCGGCAATCAGCCCCAGCATTTT | CASSVDLGGNQPQHF
TRBJ2-1 | . | . | TRBV5-1 | TGCGCCAGCAGCTTGGATCCGGTAAGCTCCTACAATGAGCAGTTCTTC | CASSLDPVSSYNEQFF
TRBJ2-7 | . | . | TRBV27 | TGTGCCAGCAACACGAGAGAGGACTCTGCCTACGAGCAGTACTTC | CASNTREDSAYEQYF
TRBJ2-2 | . | . | TRBV11-2 | TGTGCCAGCAGCTCCAGGCGAGGGAAAACCGGGGAGCTGTTTTTT | CASSSRRGKTGELFF
TRBJ2-3 | . | TRBD1 | TRBV6-5 | TGTGCCAGCGGAACAGGGGCAGATACGCAGTATTTT | CASGTGADTQYF
TRBJ2-7 | . | TRBD2 | TRBV10-3 | TGTGCCATCAGTGTCCGGGAGGATTACGAGCAGTACTTC | CAISVREDYEQYF
TRBJ2-6 | . | . | TRBV29-1 | TGCAGCGGGGTCGGCGGGCCCGGGGCCAACGTCCTGACTTTC | CSGVGGPGANVLTF
TRBJ2-1 | . | . | TRBV28 | TGTGCCAGCAGTTCGATGGGGAGCTCCTACAATGAGCAGTTCTTC | CASSSMGSSYNEQFF
TRBJ2-1 | . | . | TRBV25-1 | TGTGCCAGCAGTGAATATATCGCAGGTGAGCAGTTCTTC | CASSEYIAGEQFF
TRBJ1-2 | . | TRBD1 | TRBV2 | TGTGCCAGCAGTCTACGACAGGGGAAGGTGCACCATGGCTACACCTTC | CASSLRQGKVHHGYTF
TRBJ2-6 | . | . | TRBV7-3 | TGTGCCAGCAGCTTACCTCTCGGGGCCAACGTCCTGACTTTC | CASSLPLGANVLTF
TRBJ1-1 | . | . | TRBV6-5 | TGTGCCAGTCGTTCAGGGTACACTGAAGCTTTCTTT | CASRSGYTEAFF
TRBJ2-7 | . | . | TRBV4-1 | TGCGCCAGCAGCTCGGTTATCTCCTACGAGCAGTACTTC | CASSSVISYEQYF
TRBJ2-1 | . | TRBD1 | TRBV30 | TGTGCCTGGAGCGACAGGGGTGTCAATGAGCAGTTCTTC | CAWSDRGVNEQFF
TRBJ1-5 | . | . | TRBV11-2 | TGTGCCAGCAGCGCCAGCGTAGGGGCTCAGCCCCAGCATTTT | CASSASVGAQPQHF
TRBJ1-2 | . | . | TRBV5-1 | TGCGCCAGCAGCTTTACAGACAATCCCCACTATGGCTACACCTTC | CASSFTDNPHYGYTF
TRBJ1-2 | . | . | TRBV6-5 | TGTGCCAGCAGAACTGCTCCTGGCGGCTATGGCTACACCTTC | CASRTAPGGYGYTF
TRBJ1-4 | once | . | TRBV4-1 | TGCGCCAGCAGCCAAGATCTCGCAACTAATGAAAAACTGTTTTTT | CASSQDLATNEKLFF
TRBJ2-7 | . | . | TRBV18 | TGTGCCAGCTCACCAGGCAGAGGAGATTTCTACGAGCAGTACTTC | CASSPGRGDFYEQYF
TRBJ2-5 | . | TRBD1 | TRBV7-9 | TGTGCCAGCAGGATCTACAGGGGGACCCAGTACTTC | CASRIYRGTQYF
TRBJ2-1 | . | TRBD1 | TRBV7-8 | TGTGCCAGCAGCTTATCAGGGGGTAGCTCCTACAATGAGCAGTTCTTC | CASSLSGGSSYNEQFF
TRBJ2-1 | . | . | TRBV15 | TGTGCCACCCGCCGGTCGAGGGCCCTTTGGGATGAGCAGTTCTTC | CATRRSRALWDEQFF
TRBJ2-2 | . | TRBD1 | TRBV2 | TGTGCCAGCAGCCGGGGACAGGGGAACACCGGGGAGCTGTTTTTT | CASSRGQGNTGELFF
TRBJ2-5 | . | TRBD1 | TRBV19 | TGTGCCAGTAGTACCGGGACAGGGTACGGTGCCGCTCAAGAGACCCAGTACTTC | CASSTGTGYGAAQETQYF
TRBJ1-1 | . | TRBD1 | TRBV5-1 | TGCGCCAGCGGGAAGGGGGCGAGGGGGACTGAAGCTTTCTTT | CASGKGARGTEAFF
TRBJ1-2 | . | TRBD1 | TRBV14 | TGTGCCAGCAGCCAAGACAGGGGGCAGGACTATGGCTACACCTTC | CASSQDRGQDYGYTF
TRBJ1-2 | . | TRBD1 | TRBV29-1 | TGCAGCGTGGCGACAGGGGGTAACTATGGCTACACCTTC | CSVATGGNYGYTF
TRBJ1-2 | . | . | TRBV19 | TGTGCCTGCCGGTGGCAGGGCGATGGCTACACCTTC | CACRWQGDGYTF
TRBJ2-5 | . | TRBD2 | TRBV6-1 | TGTGCCAGCATTCAGGTAGCGGGATGGGAGACCCAGTACTTC | CASIQVAGWETQYF
TRBJ2-3 | . | TRBD1 | TRBV11-2 | TGTGCCAGCAGCCCCAAGACAGGGGTGGCAGATACGCAGTATTTT | CASSPKTGVADTQYF
TRBJ1-2 | . | . | TRBV5-4 | TGTGCCAGCAGCTTGGCGGGAATCGGTTACTATGGCTACACCTTC | CASSLAGIGYYGYTF
TRBJ1-1 | . | TRBD1 | TRBV30 | TGTGCCTGGAGTCCTTACCAGGGACAGATGAACACTGAAGCTTTCTTT | CAWSPYQGQMNTEAFF
TRBJ1-1 | . | . | TRBV11-3 | TGTGCCAGCAGCCTCTCAGGGGAGAACACTGAAGCTTTCTTT | CASSLSGENTEAFF
TRBJ2-1 | . | . | TRBV4-2 | TGTGCCAGCAGCCTCGGGAACAATGAGCAGTTCTTC | CASSLGNNEQFF
TRBJ2-3 | . | . | TRBV25-1 | TGTGCCAGCAGTGAATGGGGGAGGGGGACTAATGGAGTGCAGTATTTT | CASSEWGRGTNGVQYF
TRBJ2-1 | . | . | TRBV6-5 | TGTGCCAGCAGTTACTCTAGCGGAGTGGAATTTGGGCAGTTCTTC | CASSYSSGVEFGQFF
TRBJ1-1 | . | TRBD1 | TRBV2 | TGTGCCAGCAGTGGACAGGGAAACACTGAAGCTTTCTTT | CASSGQGNTEAFF
TRBJ2-3 | . | TRBD2 | TRBV4-1 | TGCGCCAGCAGCCAAGATGGGACTAGCGGAACCACAGATACGCAGTATTTT | CASSQDGTSGTTDTQYF
TRBJ2-1 | . | TRBD2 | TRBV4-2 | TGTGCCAGCAGCCAAGAACTTCGGATAGCGGGAGTCAATGAGCAGTTCTTC | CASSQELRIAGVNEQFF
TRBJ2-5 | . | . | TRBV5-4 | TGTGCCAGCAGCTTAACCTCAGGGGCAGAGACCCAGTACTTC | CASSLTSGAETQYF
TRBJ2-1 | . | TRBD1 | TRBV5-1 | TGCGCCAGCAGCTTAACGCAGGGGGCCACGAAGCAGTTCTTC | CASSLTQGATKQFF
TRBJ1-3 | . | . | TRBV28 | TGTGCCAGCAGTTTCTTCAGTCCTTCTGGAAACACCATATATTTT | CASSFFSPSGNTIYF
TRBJ1-2 | . | TRBD1 | TRBV7-9 | TGTGCCAGCAGCTTCGGGACAGGGAATGGCTACACCTTC | CASSFGTGNGYTF
TRBJ1-2 | once | TRBD1 | TRBV19 | TGTGCCAGTAGTATAGGGAGGACAGGGTTGGTGGAGGGCTATGGCTACACCTTC | CASSIGRTGLVEGYGYTF
TRBJ2-1 | . | . | TRBV27 | TGTGCCAGCAGTTTGGGCAGAACCTTTTCCGAGCAGTTCTTC | CASSLGRTFSEQFF
TRBJ2-5 | . | . | TRBV4-2 | TGTGCCAGCAGCCAAGGGGCGGGACGAGAGACCCAGTACTTC | CASSQGAGRETQYF
TRBJ1-2 | . | . | TRBV15 | TGTGCCACCAGCAGAGACCCGGGGAGGATCCACACCTTC | CATSRDPGRIHTF
TRBJ2-7 | . | . | TRBV29-1 | TGCAGCGCCTGGTCTGGAGGCGAGCAGTACTTC | CSAWSGGEQYF